The clone carrying this T cell receptor beta chain has just a few counts. The data are from a study of HIV-infected patients and healthy controls. V shed 0 bases and J shed 3 bases, with 15 bases lying between them. Germline loops: CDR1 SGDLS, CDR2 YYNGEE. The CDR3 has 16 residues. MiXCR, run by TCRdb on the 5' RACE reads, gives a single entry per CDR3 protein. In the table there are almost 65,000 distinct CDR3 sequences, over 15% of which are singletons. The sequence came from a human donor in good health. This chain uses TRBV9 with TRBJ1-2; D might be TRBD1 (5 bases). Sequenced: CD4+ T cells from blood. The CDR3 region has the DNA TGTGCCAGCAGCGTAGGGGGTACCGGGACGGACTATGGCTACACCTTC. Amino acid sequence: CASSVGGTGTDYGYTF.